The present T cell receptor (beta chain) was sequenced within a study of cytomegalovirus exposure and HLA in healthy donors. On the study more broadly: Early released data had approximately 86 million unique TCRs, all coming from HLA-typed donors.

Study findings and constraints: Segments of the TCR beta V type were, in most cases, productive about 87% or about 30% of the time in an earlier analysis.

While unrecorded immune exposures were likely, the donors were nominally healthy when sampled. Use of 60 Vbeta and 13 Jbeta primers characterized the PCR. Sequencing used immunoSEQ multiplex PCR; TCRdb keeps in-frame clones, though not all of them. The table lists about 110,000 clones, over 65% of them singletons, with around 15% in the top ten. The CDR3 contains 17 residues. CDR1 is LGHNA and CDR2 is YSLEER in the germline V gene. V dropped 3 bases and J dropped 3 bases, with 17 bases sitting between them. As concerns this clone: Antigen specificity is unknown.

The receptor was derived from a man between 25 and 39 years old in good health and CMV-seropositive. The rearrangement uses TRBV4-3 and TRBJ2-2; D unclear. The sample taken for sequencing was PBMCs. As DNA, the CDR3 is TGCGCCAGCAGCCACCTGAGAGGTCCCGCGTACACCGGGGAGCTGTTTTTT. Protein product: CASSHLRGPAYTGELFF.